This T cell receptor (beta chain) was identified during a study of Graves' ophthalmopathy and Graves' hyperthyroidism. Amplified material comprised TCR beta CDR3 regions derived from RNA transcripts. RT-PCR in the first round used HTBI primers; a second-round multiplex PCR followed. Using its own MiXCR run on the multiplex PCR reads, TCRdb lists one record per CDR3 protein. The repertoire holds under 200,000 distinct CDR3 sequences, with roughly 37% as singletons. Only a few counts were recorded for this clonotype. Per the germline V gene, CDR1 is GTSNPN and CDR2 is SVGIG (reference sequence). V lost 8 bases, J lost 0 bases, and 14 bases lay in between. The CDR3 sequence is 14 residues long.

This chain links TRBV30 with TRBJ1-3; a weak D match, TRBD1 (5 bases). The TCR was taken from a woman aged 35 to 49 with Graves' ophthalmopathy. Sequenced material: peripheral blood. This chain's CDR3 is CAQGVGNSGNTIYF. CDR3 sequence (DNA): TGTGCCCAAGGGGTAGGGAACTCTGGAAACACCATATATTTT. Using reference TRBV30 and TRBJ1-3 for the parts outside the CDR3, the full variable domain is SQTIHQWPATLVQPVGSPLSLECTVEGTSNPNLYWYRQAAGRGLQLLFYSVGIGQISSEVPQNLSASRPQDRQFILSSKKLLLSDSGFYLCAQGVGNSGNTIYFGEGSWLTVV.